This entry features one T cell receptor (beta chain) sequence. TCRdb's copy holds only in-frame clones and misses some; the assay was immunoSEQ multiplex PCR. The sample has roughly 100,000 clones, 85% to 90% seen once. The CDR3 spans 19 residues. V lost 3 bases and J lost 0; bases outside the gene matches: 16. CDR1 is KGHSH and CDR2 is LQKENI in the germline V gene. The data were obtained in a study of blood T cell repertoires in COVID-19. The receptor was isolated from a human donor in a cohort sampled during active COVID-19. The rearrangement uses TRBV18 and TRBJ1-2; 7 bases align to TRBD1. The specimen sequenced was peripheral blood. The CDR3 protein is CASSPPQPPRTGANYGYTF. In DNA, the CDR3 is TGTGCCAGCTCACCTCCACAGCCCCCACGGACAGGAGCTAACTATGGCTACACCTTC.